The rows below give T cell receptor beta chains drawn from one sample of a study of beta chain features in type 1 diabetes. The assay was immunoSEQ multiplex PCR, and TCRdb's table has in-frame clones only and misses some. Of about 170,000 clones detected, about 8% appear once; the ten largest clones hold approximately 0.85%. The sequenced material came from central memory CD4+ T cells from blood. These receptors all come from a woman aged 40 to 49 with type 1 diabetes. The CDR3 runs from the conserved cysteine through the conserved F or W. D genes are given only for firm matches. A clone size is listed for some rows: how often the clone was seen (once, few, many), or a class if it is expanded.

size: few
V: TRBV9
J: TRBJ1-1
D: -
CDR3: CASSVDRNTEAFF
DNA: TGTGCCAGCAGCGTAGACAGGAACACTGAAGCTTTCTTT

size: few
V: TRBV28
J: TRBJ2-5
D: -
CDR3: CASSPLLGSQETQYF
DNA: TGTGCCAGCAGTCCGCTTCTAGGGAGCCAAGAGACCCAGTACTTC

size: -
V: TRBV2
J: TRBJ2-1
D: -
CDR3: CASGSLLHNEQFF
DNA: TGTGCCAGCGGTTCTCTCCTACACAATGAGCAGTTCTTC

size: few
V: TRBV11-2
J: TRBJ2-6
D: TRBD1
CDR3: CASSSNAGQGAGGANVLTF
DNA: TGTGCCAGCAGCTCTAATGCGGGACAGGGGGCAGGTGGGGCCAACGTCCTGACTTTC

size: -
V: TRBV2
J: TRBJ1-5
D: TRBD1
CDR3: CASSPGTGGNQPQHF
DNA: TGTGCCAGCAGTCCCGGGACAGGGGGCAATCAGCCCCAGCATTTT

size: -
V: TRBV4-3
J: TRBJ1-4
D: TRBD1
CDR3: CASSLRQGARGNNEKLFF
DNA: TGCGCCAGCAGCCTACGACAGGGGGCGAGGGGAAATAATGAAAAACTGTTTTTT

size: few
V: TRBV5-1
J: TRBJ1-1
D: -
CDR3: CASSLGGEGNTEAFF
DNA: TGCGCCAGCAGCTTGGGAGGGGAGGGGAACACTGAAGCTTTCTTT

size: few
V: TRBV19
J: TRBJ2-3
D: TRBD2
CDR3: CASSIGGSGTDTQYF
DNA: TGTGCCAGTAGTATAGGCGGGAGTGGCACAGATACGCAGTATTTT

size: -
V: TRBV9
J: TRBJ1-3
D: TRBD1
CDR3: CASSPRQGPEGNTIYF
DNA: TGTGCCAGCAGCCCTAGACAGGGGCCAGAGGGAAACACCATATATTTT

size: few
V: TRBV6-5
J: TRBJ1-1
D: -
CDR3: CASSSWEDTEAFF
DNA: TGTGCCAGCAGTTCTTGGGAGGACACTGAAGCTTTCTTT

size: -
V: TRBV5-4
J: TRBJ2-3
D: -
CDR3: CASSPGVLTDTQYF
DNA: TGTGCCAGCAGCCCGGGGGTCCTCACAGATACGCAGTATTTT

size: few
V: TRBV4-2
J: TRBJ1-2
D: TRBD1
CDR3: CASSGRDRGSMGYGYTF
DNA: TGTGCCAGCAGCGGACGGGACAGGGGAAGTATGGGGTATGGCTACACCTTC

size: few
V: TRBV15
J: TRBJ1-5
D: TRBD1
CDR3: CATSRDLRGQGEGNQPQHF
DNA: TGTGCCACCAGCAGAGATCTCAGGGGGCAGGGAGAGGGCAATCAGCCCCAGCATTTT

size: -
V: TRBV2
J: TRBJ2-1
D: -
CDR3: CASGRQSSYNEQFF
DNA: TGTGCCAGCGGTAGACAGAGCTCCTACAATGAGCAGTTCTTC

size: -
V: TRBV11-2
J: TRBJ2-4
D: -
CDR3: CASSSEGGNIQYF
DNA: TGTGCCAGCAGCTCGGAGGGAGGAAACATTCAGTACTTC

size: -
V: TRBV28
J: TRBJ2-1
D: -
CDR3: CASTLEDLRNEQFF
DNA: TGTGCCAGCACCCTAGAGGACTTGCGCAATGAGCAGTTCTTC

size: few
V: TRBV9
J: TRBJ2-7
D: TRBD1
CDR3: CASSPRRSGGYEQYF
DNA: TGTGCCAGCAGCCCTCGCCGCTCAGGGGGCTACGAGCAGTACTTC

size: many
V: TRBV7-2
J: TRBJ2-1
D: -
CDR3: CASSLSGIDNEQFF
DNA: TGTGCCAGCAGCTTAAGCGGAATCGACAATGAGCAGTTCTTC

size: -
V: TRBV7-2
J: TRBJ2-7
D: -
CDR3: CASSRISGPSSYEQYF
DNA: TGTGCCAGCAGCCGAATTAGCGGCCCGAGCTCCTACGAGCAGTACTTC

size: few
V: TRBV7-2
J: TRBJ2-7
D: TRBD1
CDR3: CASSQDRELYEQYF
DNA: TGTGCCAGCAGCCAGGACAGGGAACTCTACGAGCAGTACTTC

size: few
V: TRBV6-5
J: TRBJ1-2
D: -
CDR3: CASRLSGTNYGYTF
DNA: TGTGCCAGCAGGCTCAGCGGAACTAACTATGGCTACACCTTC

size: -
V: TRBV5-4
J: TRBJ1-2
D: TRBD1
CDR3: CASSSGQGVSGYTF
DNA: TGTGCCAGCAGTTCAGGACAGGGGGTATCCGGCTACACCTTC

size: -
V: TRBV11-2
J: TRBJ1-2
D: TRBD1
CDR3: CASSLGQVYNYGYTF
DNA: TGTGCCAGCAGCCTGGGACAGGTCTATAACTATGGCTACACCTTC

size: -
V: TRBV7-2
J: TRBJ1-1
D: -
CDR3: CASSLDSTEAFF
DNA: TGTGCCAGCAGCCTCGACAGTACTGAAGCTTTCTTT

size: few
V: TRBV5-1
J: TRBJ2-4
D: -
CDR3: CASRKEAGENIQYF
DNA: TGCGCCAGCAGGAAGGAGGCAGGAGAAAACATTCAGTACTTC

size: few
V: TRBV18
J: TRBJ2-7
D: -
CDR3: CASSPEQGEQYF
DNA: TGTGCCAGCTCACCAGAGCAGGGCGAGCAGTACTTC

size: few
V: TRBV7-2
J: TRBJ2-5
D: -
CDR3: CASSLAPSWQTQYF
DNA: TGTGCCAGCAGCTTAGCGCCTTCCTGGCAGACCCAGTACTTC

size: many
V: TRBV27
J: TRBJ1-2
D: TRBD1
CDR3: CASSRTGVRGYTF
DNA: TGTGCCAGCAGTAGAACAGGGGTGCGTGGCTACACCTTC

size: few
V: TRBV14
J: TRBJ2-1
D: TRBD1
CDR3: CASSRAGGQWNEQFF
DNA: TGTGCCAGCAGCCGAGCAGGGGGCCAGTGGAATGAGCAGTTCTTC

size: -
V: TRBV5-6
J: TRBJ1-2
D: -
CDR3: CASSPTMAGYTF
DNA: TGTGCCAGCAGCCCAACAATGGCCGGCTACACCTTC

size: few
V: TRBV5-1
J: TRBJ1-1
D: -
CDR3: CASSLTRNTEAFF
DNA: TGCGCCAGCAGCTTGACAAGGAACACTGAAGCTTTCTTT

size: few
V: TRBV5-1
J: TRBJ2-7
D: -
CDR3: CASSPDTTSSYEQYF
DNA: TGCGCCAGCAGCCCAGACACAACTAGCTCCTACGAGCAGTACTTC

size: -
V: TRBV5-1
J: TRBJ2-3
D: TRBD1
CDR3: CASSPGQGYTDTQYF
DNA: TGCGCCAGCAGCCCCGGACAGGGGTACACAGATACGCAGTATTTT

size: -
V: TRBV6-5
J: TRBJ1-4
D: -
CDR3: CASSPRGSANEKLFF
DNA: TGTGCCAGCAGTCCTAGGGGATCGGCTAATGAAAAACTGTTTTTT